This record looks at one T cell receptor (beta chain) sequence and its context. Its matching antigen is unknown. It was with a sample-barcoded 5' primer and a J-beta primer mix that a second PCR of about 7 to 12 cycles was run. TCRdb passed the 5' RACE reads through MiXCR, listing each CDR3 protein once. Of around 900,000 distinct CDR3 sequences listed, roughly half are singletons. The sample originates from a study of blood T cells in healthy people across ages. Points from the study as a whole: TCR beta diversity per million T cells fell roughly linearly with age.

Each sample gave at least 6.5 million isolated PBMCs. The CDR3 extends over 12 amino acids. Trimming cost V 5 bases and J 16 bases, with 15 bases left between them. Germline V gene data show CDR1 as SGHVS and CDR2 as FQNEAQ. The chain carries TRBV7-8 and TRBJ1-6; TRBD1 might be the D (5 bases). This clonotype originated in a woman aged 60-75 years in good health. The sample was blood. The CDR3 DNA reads TGTGCCAGCAGCCCTGGGGGGGTCCGACTCCACTTT. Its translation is CASSPGGVRLHF.